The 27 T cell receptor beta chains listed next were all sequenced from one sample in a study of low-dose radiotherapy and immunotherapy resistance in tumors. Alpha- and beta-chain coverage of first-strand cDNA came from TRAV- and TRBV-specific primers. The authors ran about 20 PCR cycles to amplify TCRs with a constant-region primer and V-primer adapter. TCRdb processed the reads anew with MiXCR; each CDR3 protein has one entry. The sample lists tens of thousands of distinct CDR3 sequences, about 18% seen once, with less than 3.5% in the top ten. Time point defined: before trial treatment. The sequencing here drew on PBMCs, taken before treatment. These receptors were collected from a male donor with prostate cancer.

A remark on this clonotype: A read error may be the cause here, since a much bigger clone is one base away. In DNA, the CDR3 is TGTGCCAGCAGCTTTACCATGGATGGAAACACCATATATTTT. As protein: CASSFTMDGNTIYF. V is TRBV7-9 and J is TRBJ1-3; D unclear. V was pared by 3 bases and J by 3 bases, with 9 bases between. Germline V gene data show CDR1 as SEHNR and CDR2 as FQNEAQ (reference sequence). This CDR3 spans 14 amino acids.

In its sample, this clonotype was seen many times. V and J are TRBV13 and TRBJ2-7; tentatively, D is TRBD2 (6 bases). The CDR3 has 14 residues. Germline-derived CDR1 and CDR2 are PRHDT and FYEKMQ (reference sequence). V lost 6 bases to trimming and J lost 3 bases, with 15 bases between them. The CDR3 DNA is TGTGCCAGCAGTGCAGAAGGTAGCGGCTACGAGCAGTACTTC. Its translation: CASSAEGSGYEQYF.

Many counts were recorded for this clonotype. CDR3 protein: CASSQGENNSPLHF. In nucleotides, the CDR3 is TGTGCCAGCAGCCAGGGAGAGAACAATTCACCCCTCCACTTT. The chain employs TRBV9 and TRBJ1-6, with TRBD1 as a possible D gene (5 bases). V lost 4 bases, J lost 7 bases, and 12 bases lay in between. Per germline, CDR1 SGDLS and CDR2 YYNGEE. There are 14 residues in the CDR3.

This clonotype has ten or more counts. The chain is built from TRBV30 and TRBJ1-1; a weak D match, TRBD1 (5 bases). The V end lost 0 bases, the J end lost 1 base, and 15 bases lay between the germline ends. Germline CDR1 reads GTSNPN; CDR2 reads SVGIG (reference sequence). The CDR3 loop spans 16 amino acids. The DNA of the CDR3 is TGTGCCTGGAGTGTGGGGGATTGGGATTCGAACACTGAAGCTTTCTTT. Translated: CAWSVGDWDSNTEAFF.

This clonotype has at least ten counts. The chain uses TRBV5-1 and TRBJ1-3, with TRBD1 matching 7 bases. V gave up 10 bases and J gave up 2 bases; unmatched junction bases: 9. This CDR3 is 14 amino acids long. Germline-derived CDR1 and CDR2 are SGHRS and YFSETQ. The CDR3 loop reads CAPNRGRPGNTIYF. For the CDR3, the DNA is TGCGCCCCAAACAGGGGCCGACCTGGAAACACCATATATTTT.

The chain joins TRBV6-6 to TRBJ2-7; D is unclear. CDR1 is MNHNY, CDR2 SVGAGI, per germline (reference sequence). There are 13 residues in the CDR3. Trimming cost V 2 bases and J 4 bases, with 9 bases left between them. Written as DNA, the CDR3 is TGTGCCAGCAGTTACCATCCCGGATACGAGCAGTACTTC. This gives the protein CASSYHPGYEQYF.

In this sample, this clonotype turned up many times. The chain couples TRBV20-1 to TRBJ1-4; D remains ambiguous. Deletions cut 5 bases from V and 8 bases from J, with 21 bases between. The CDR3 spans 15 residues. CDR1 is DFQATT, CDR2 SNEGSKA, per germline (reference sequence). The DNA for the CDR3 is TGCAGTGCTGCCACGGGTGACATTTTGGACGAAAAACTGTTTTTT. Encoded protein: CSAATGDILDEKLFF.

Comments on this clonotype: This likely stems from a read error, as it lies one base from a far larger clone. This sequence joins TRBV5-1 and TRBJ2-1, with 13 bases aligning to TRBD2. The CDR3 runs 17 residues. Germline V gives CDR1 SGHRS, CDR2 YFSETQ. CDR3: CASRPVLLAGGHNEQFF. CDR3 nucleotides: TGTGCCAGCAGGCCGGTCCTACTAGCGGGGGGGCATAATGAGCAGTTCTTC.

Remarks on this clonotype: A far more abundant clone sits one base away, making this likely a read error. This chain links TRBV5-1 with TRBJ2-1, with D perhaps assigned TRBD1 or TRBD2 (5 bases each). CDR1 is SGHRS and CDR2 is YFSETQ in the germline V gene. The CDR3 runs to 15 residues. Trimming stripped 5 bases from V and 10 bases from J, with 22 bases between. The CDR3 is CASRFGPQTASEQFF. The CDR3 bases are TGCGCCAGCAGGTTTGGGCCCCAGACAGCTAGCGAGCAGTTCTTC.

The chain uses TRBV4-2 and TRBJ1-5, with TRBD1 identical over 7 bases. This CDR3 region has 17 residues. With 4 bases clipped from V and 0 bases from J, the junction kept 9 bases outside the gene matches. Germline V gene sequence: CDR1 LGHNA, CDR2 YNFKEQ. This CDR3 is CASSPRTGMYSNQPQHF. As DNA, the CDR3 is TGTGCCAGCAGCCCGCGGACAGGAATGTATAGCAATCAGCCCCAGCATTTT.

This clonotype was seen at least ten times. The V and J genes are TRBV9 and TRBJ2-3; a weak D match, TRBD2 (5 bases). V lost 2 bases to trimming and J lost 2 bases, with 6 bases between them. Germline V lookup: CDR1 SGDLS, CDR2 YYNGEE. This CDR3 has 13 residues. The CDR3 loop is CASSVGDTDTQYF. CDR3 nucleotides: TGTGCCAGCAGCGTCGGGGACACAGATACGCAGTATTTT.

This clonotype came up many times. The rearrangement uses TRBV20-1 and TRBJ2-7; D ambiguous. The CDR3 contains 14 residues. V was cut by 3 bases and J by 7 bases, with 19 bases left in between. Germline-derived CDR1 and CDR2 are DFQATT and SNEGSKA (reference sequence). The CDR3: CSASPGAVVEEQYF. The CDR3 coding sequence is TGCAGTGCTAGCCCTGGAGCCGTGGTTGAGGAGCAGTACTTC.

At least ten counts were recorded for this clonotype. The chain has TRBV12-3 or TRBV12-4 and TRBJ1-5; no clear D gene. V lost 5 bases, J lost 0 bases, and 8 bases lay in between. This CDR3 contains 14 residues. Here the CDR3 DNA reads TGTGCCAGCAGTGGCCTAAATAGCAATCAGCCCCAGCATTTT. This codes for CASSGLNSNQPQHF.

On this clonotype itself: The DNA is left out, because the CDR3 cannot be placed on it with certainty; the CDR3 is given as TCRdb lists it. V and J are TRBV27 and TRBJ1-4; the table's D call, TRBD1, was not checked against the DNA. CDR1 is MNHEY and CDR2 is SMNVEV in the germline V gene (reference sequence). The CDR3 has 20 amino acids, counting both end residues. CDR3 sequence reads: CSSSSTQGARILTNEKLFFF.

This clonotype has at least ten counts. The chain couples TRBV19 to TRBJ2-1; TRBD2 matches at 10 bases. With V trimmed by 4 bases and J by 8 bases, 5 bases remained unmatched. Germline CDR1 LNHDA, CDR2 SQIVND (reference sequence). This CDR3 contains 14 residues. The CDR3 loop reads CASSRAGGYYEQFF. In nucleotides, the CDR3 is TGTGCCAGTAGTAGAGCGGGGGGGTACTATGAGCAGTTCTTC.

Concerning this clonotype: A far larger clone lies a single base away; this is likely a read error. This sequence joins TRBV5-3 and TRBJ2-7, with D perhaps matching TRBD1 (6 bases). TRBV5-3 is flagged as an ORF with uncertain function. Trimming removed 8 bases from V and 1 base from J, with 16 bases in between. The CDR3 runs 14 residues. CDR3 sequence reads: CASSPSGTSYEQYF. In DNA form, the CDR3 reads TGTGCCAGCAGCCCCTCGGGGACATCCTACGAGCAGTACTTC.

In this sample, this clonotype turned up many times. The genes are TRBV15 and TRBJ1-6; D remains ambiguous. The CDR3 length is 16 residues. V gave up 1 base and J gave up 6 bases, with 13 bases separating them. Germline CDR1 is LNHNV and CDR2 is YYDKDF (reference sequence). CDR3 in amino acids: CATSRGTLGINSPLHF. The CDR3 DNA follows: TGTGCCACCAGCAGAGGGACCTTAGGGATTAATTCACCCCTCCACTTT.

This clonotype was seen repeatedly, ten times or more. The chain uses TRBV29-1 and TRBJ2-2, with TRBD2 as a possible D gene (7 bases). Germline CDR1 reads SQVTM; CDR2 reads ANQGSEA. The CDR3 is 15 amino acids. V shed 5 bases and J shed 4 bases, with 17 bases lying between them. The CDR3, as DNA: TGCAGCGTTTCTGGATCGGGGGGCGGCACCGGGGAGCTGTTTTTT. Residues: CSVSGSGGGTGELFF.

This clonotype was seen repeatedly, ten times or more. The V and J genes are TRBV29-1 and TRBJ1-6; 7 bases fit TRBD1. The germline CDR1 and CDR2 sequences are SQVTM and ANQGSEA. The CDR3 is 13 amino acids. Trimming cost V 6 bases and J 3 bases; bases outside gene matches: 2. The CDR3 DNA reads TGCAGCGTGGGGACAGACTATAATTCACCCCTCCACTTT. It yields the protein CSVGTDYNSPLHF.

CDR3 amino acids: CSAYRDRGLGEQYF. CDR3 nucleotides: TGCAGTGCTTACCGGGACAGGGGGCTTGGGGAGCAGTACTTC. J is TRBJ2-7 and V is TRBV20-1; 12 bases are shared with TRBD1. Germline V gene data show CDR1 as DFQATT and CDR2 as SNEGSKA (reference sequence). The length of the CDR3 is 14 residues. Losses at the gene ends were 5 bases for V and 7 bases for J; bases not matched to a gene: 9.

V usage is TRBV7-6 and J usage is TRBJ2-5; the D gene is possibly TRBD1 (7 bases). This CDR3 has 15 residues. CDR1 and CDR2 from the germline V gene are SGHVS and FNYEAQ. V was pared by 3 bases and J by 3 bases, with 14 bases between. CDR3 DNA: TGTGCCAGCAGCTTCGCGGGACAGTACGAAGAGACCCAGTACTTC. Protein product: CASSFAGQYEETQYF.

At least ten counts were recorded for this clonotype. The CDR3 loop is CASSRSRTVETQYF. CDR3 bases: TGTGCCAGCAGCCGGAGTAGGACAGTGGAGACCCAGTACTTC. The rearrangement links TRBV7-9 to TRBJ2-5; tentative D call: TRBD1 (6 bases). CDR1 SEHNR and CDR2 FQNEAQ come from the germline V gene (reference sequence). V was trimmed by 5 bases and J by 5 bases, leaving 15 bases between them. CDR3 length equals 14 residues.

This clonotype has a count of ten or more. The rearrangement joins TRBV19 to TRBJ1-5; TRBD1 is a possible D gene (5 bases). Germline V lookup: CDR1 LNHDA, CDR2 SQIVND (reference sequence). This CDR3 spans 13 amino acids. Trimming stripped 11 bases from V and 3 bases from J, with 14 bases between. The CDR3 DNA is TGTGCCGCCTCCTCAGGGTACAATCAGCCCCAGCATTTT. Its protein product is CAASSGYNQPQHF.

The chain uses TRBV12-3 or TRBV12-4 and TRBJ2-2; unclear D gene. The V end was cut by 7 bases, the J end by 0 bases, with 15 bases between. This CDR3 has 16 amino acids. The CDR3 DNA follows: TGTGCCAGCACCACGATGTGGTTCGCGAACACCGGGGAGCTGTTTTTT. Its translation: CASTTMWFANTGELFF.

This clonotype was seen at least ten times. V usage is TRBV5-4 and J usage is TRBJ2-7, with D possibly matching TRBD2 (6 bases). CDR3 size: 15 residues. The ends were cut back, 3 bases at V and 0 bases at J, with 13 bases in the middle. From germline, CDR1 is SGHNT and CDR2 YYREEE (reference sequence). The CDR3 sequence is CASSSRTGGSYEQYF. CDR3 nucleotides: TGTGCCAGCAGCTCAAGAACCGGGGGCTCCTACGAGCAGTACTTC.

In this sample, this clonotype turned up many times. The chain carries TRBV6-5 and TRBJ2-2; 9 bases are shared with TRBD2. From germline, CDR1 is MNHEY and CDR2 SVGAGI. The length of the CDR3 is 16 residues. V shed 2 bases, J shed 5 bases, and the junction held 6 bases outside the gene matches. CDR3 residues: CASSYQAGGLTGELFF. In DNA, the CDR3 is TGTGCCAGCAGTTACCAAGCGGGGGGTCTTACCGGGGAGCTGTTTTTT.

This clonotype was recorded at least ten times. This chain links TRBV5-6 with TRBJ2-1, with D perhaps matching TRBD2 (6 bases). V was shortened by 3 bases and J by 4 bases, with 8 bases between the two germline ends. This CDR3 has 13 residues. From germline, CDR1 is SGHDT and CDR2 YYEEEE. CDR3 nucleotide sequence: TGTGCCAGCAGCTCGGGGGTTTACAATGAGCAGTTCTTC. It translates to CASSSGVYNEQFF.